This T cell receptor beta chain was identified during a study of blood T cell repertoires in COVID-19. About the research overall: The analysed material was cDNA or gDNA that came from T cells, B-cell-depleted T cells, or PBMCs.

In the authors' methods: Amplified reference gene primers provided the basis for estimating nucleated cell counts. TCRdb keeps only in-frame clones here, not all; method: immunoSEQ multiplex PCR. The V and J calls and the clone size are those of that table, but D and trimming were determined from the DNA. The table includes under 400,000 clones, approximately 90% detected once. CDR3 length equals 14 residues. The V gene's germline CDR1 is LNHDA and CDR2 SQIVND (reference sequence). V gave up 4 bases and J gave up 4 bases, with 11 bases separating them. The material sequenced was peripheral blood. The V gene is TRBV19, the J gene TRBJ2-1; D call uncertain. This clonotype was obtained from a woman younger than 45 with COVID-19, enrolled during active disease. The CDR3 here is CASSTPGPYNEQFF. The CDR3 DNA sequence: TGTGCCAGTAGTACGCCAGGCCCATACAATGAGCAGTTCTTC.